One sample yielded the 19 T cell receptor beta chains listed below, sequenced in a study of metastatic and nonmetastatic thyroid tumors. TCRdb re-called clones via MiXCR from the PCR reads. In the table there are about 22,000 clones, roughly 23% of which are singletons. All patients were treatment-naive before thyroid surgery. Sequenced sample: blood. These receptors originate from a male donor with papillary thyroid cancer or a benign thyroid nodule (not recorded which). Some clones in this sample may be carry-over from other donors' samples.

This clone has just a few counts. Written as DNA, the CDR3 is TGTGCCTGGGGACTAGCGGGAGGGCTTGGGAATACGCAGTATTTT. Translated, it gives CAWGLAGGLGNTQYF. The V gene is TRBV30, the J gene TRBJ2-3; 15 bases match TRBD2. Germline V gene lookup returns CDR1 GTSNPN and CDR2 SVGIG (reference sequence). CDR3 length equals 15 residues. The V gene end was trimmed by 5 bases and the J gene end by 7 bases; junction bases not matched to a gene: 7.

The chain uses TRBV11-2 and TRBJ2-2; no definite D call. Germline loops: CDR1 SGHAT, CDR2 FQNNGV. CDR3 length: 16 residues. The V end lost 2 bases, the J end lost 6 bases, and 16 bases lay between the germline ends. The CDR3 protein is CASSLSGFSSAGELFF. The CDR3 DNA reads as TGTGCCAGCAGCTTATCAGGTTTTTCGTCCGCCGGGGAGCTGTTTTTT.

This clone has a count of ten or more. This rearrangement joins TRBV6-2 or TRBV6-3 to TRBJ2-1; D possibly matches TRBD1 or TRBD2 (5 bases each). There are 15 residues in the CDR3. V lost 2 bases and J 8 bases, leaving 16 bases between the germline ends. Per the germline V gene, CDR1 is MNHEY and CDR2 is SVGEGT. This CDR3 is CASSYEGGDADEQFF. For the CDR3, the DNA is TGTGCCAGCAGTTACGAAGGTGGGGACGCGGATGAGCAGTTCTTC.

This clone has at least ten counts. The sample contains more than one DNA sequence encoding this CDR3. The chain carries TRBV5-1 and TRBJ2-1; 7 bases are shared with TRBD2. CDR1 and CDR2 (germline): SGHRS, YFSETQ. V was pared by 0 bases and J by 8 bases, with 2 bases of the junction left unmatched. The CDR3 is made up of 13 amino acids. CDR3 in amino acids: CASSLVGGYEQFF. The CDR3 nucleotides read TGCGCCAGCAGCTTGGTGGGGGGGTATGAGCAGTTCTTC.

This clone was seen many times. V usage is TRBV7-8 and J usage is TRBJ1-3; no clear D gene. Germline values: CDR1 SGHVS, CDR2 FQNEAQ. V was cut by 1 base and J by 7 bases, with 11 bases left in between. The CDR3 extends over 14 amino acids. In DNA, the CDR3 is TGTGCCAGCAGCTTAGTCCCAGTTCCGAACACCATATATTTT. Its protein product is CASSLVPVPNTIYF.

There are many counts of this clone. The chain uses TRBV19 and TRBJ1-2; D may be TRBD1 (5 bases). Per the germline V gene, CDR1 is LNHDA and CDR2 is SQIVND (reference sequence). The CDR3 is 12 amino acids. Trimming pared 2 bases from V and 9 bases from J, leaving 10 bases between. CDR3 in amino acids: CASSIQGNRYTF. The CDR3 coding sequence is TGTGCCAGTAGTATACAGGGCAACCGCTACACCTTC.

The chain is built from TRBV5-1 and TRBJ1-2, with D perhaps TRBD1 (6 bases). The CDR3 loop spans 14 amino acids. Germline assignment: CDR1 SGHRS and CDR2 YFSETQ. With 0 bases removed from V and 4 bases from J, the gap between germline ends came to 10 bases. The CDR3 loop is CASSLEGGSYGYTF. The CDR3 DNA reads as TGCGCCAGCAGCTTGGAGGGGGGAAGCTATGGCTACACCTTC.

This clone has at least ten counts. The chain has TRBV29-1 and TRBJ1-2; a weak D match, TRBD1 (6 bases). This CDR3 region has 13 residues. The V and J ends lost 8 bases and 2 bases respectively, with 15 bases between them. Per the germline V gene, CDR1 is SQVTM and CDR2 is ANQGSEA. The CDR3 nucleotides are TGCAGCTATTCCGCCGGGACAAACTATGGCTACACCTTC. It translates to CSYSAGTNYGYTF.

This chain uses TRBV4-2 with TRBJ1-1; D is unresolved. The CDR3 is 15 amino acids. Germline V CDR1 and CDR2: LGHNA, YNFKEQ. Deletions cut 4 bases from V and 0 bases from J, with 12 bases between. CDR3 in DNA: TGTGCCAGCAGCCCGAGGCGAGGCCTGAACACTGAAGCTTTCTTT. This sequence encodes CASSPRRGLNTEAFF.

This chain connects TRBV24-1 to TRBJ2-7; perhaps TRBD2 as D (5 bases). The V and J ends lost 3 bases and 12 bases respectively, with 11 bases between them. From germline, CDR1 is KGHDR and CDR2 SFDVKD. This CDR3 region has 11 residues. The CDR3 coding sequence is TGTGCCACCAGTGATACCCGGGGTCCGTACTTC. Its protein product is CATSDTRGPYF.

This clone was detected ten times or more. This sequence joins TRBV19 and TRBJ2-2; D is unclear. Looked up from germline, CDR1 is LNHDA and CDR2 is SQIVND (reference sequence). CDR3 length: 15 residues. Trimming cost V 4 bases and J 2 bases, with 11 bases left between them. The CDR3 DNA reads as TGTGCCAGTAGTAACTCTGGCGGAAACACCGGGGAGCTGTTTTTT. This translates into CASSNSGGNTGELFF.

In its sample, this clone was seen many times. V gene TRBV6-2 or TRBV6-3 combines with J gene TRBJ2-1; either TRBD1 or TRBD2 may fit D (5 bases each). The V and J ends lost 0 bases and 4 bases respectively, with 16 bases between them. Germline-derived CDR1 and CDR2 are MNHEY and SVGEGT. The CDR3 has 17 amino acids. The CDR3, as DNA: TGTGCCAGCAGTTACTCCCCCTCCTGGGGGATTTACAATGAGCAGTTCTTC. Translation gives CASSYSPSWGIYNEQFF.

This clone was counted many times. A much larger clone lies a single base off, so this may be a read error. DNA for the CDR3: TGTGCCACCAGTGACCCCATTGAGCAGCTCTTC. Residues: CATSDPIEQLF. This chain connects TRBV24-1 to TRBJ2-1, with D uncertain. Germline CDR1 reads KGHDR; CDR2 reads SFDVKD. The CDR3 length is 11 residues.

Points on this clone: This may come from a read error, since a much larger clone is one base off. The V call is TRBV20-1, the J call TRBJ2-5; TRBD1 might be the D (6 bases). The CDR3 runs 13 residues. Germline values: CDR1 DFQATT, CDR2 SNEGSKA (reference sequence). Trimming stripped 8 bases from V and 1 base from J, with 14 bases between. CDR3 region: CSWNTGSQETQYF. As DNA, the CDR3 is TGCAGTTGGAATACAGGGAGCCAAGAGACCCAGTACTTC.

This clone counts as medium-sized. This chain connects TRBV6-1 to TRBJ2-1, with D uncertain. Germline V gene sequence: CDR1 MNHNS, CDR2 SASEGT. Trimming removed 8 bases at V and 7 bases at J, with 12 bases between. The CDR3 contains 12 residues. The CDR3 region has the DNA TGTGCCAGCTACGCATGGGGTAATGAGCAGTTCTTC. The encoded protein is CASYAWGNEQFF.

This clone has only a few counts. This sequence joins TRBV2 and TRBJ2-6; 8 bases are a match to TRBD2. With V trimmed by 5 bases and J by 1 base, 1 base remained unmatched. Germline V gene data show CDR1 as SNHLY and CDR2 as FYNNEI. The CDR3 runs to 15 residues. The CDR3: CASSQRGSGANVLTF. The CDR3 DNA reads TGTGCCAGCAGTCAGCGGGGGTCTGGGGCCAACGTCCTGACTTTC.

Concerning this clone itself: A much bigger clone sits one base away, suggesting this may be a read error. For the CDR3, the DNA is TGTGCCAGAAGCGAACAGCCCAGGGGTACGCAGTATTTT. This sequence encodes CARSEQPRGTQYF. The chain has TRBV5-3 and TRBJ2-3; TRBD1 might be the D (6 bases). TRBV5-3 is an ORF for which the function is uncertain. The CDR3 extends over 13 amino acids. V lost 4 bases and J 8 bases, leaving 14 bases between the germline ends.

The chain combines TRBV7-3 with TRBJ2-4, with 8 bases identical to TRBD1. The CDR3 runs to 15 residues. Germline values: CDR1 SGHTA, CDR2 FQGTGA. The junction had 6 bases not matched to a gene; V was cut back by 1 base and J by 7 bases. CDR3 region: CASSLRQGAFNIQYF. As DNA, the CDR3 is TGTGCCAGCAGCTTAAGGCAGGGGGCTTTTAACATTCAGTACTTC.

This chain joins TRBV7-2 and TRBJ1-1; D gene uncertain. The CDR3 loop spans 13 amino acids. Germline V lookup: CDR1 SGHTA, CDR2 FQGNSA. Trimming cost V 5 bases and J 1 base, with 8 bases left between them. In nucleotides, the CDR3 is TGTGCCAGCAGCCAACACAGGAACACTGAAGCTTTCTTT. This gives the protein CASSQHRNTEAFF.